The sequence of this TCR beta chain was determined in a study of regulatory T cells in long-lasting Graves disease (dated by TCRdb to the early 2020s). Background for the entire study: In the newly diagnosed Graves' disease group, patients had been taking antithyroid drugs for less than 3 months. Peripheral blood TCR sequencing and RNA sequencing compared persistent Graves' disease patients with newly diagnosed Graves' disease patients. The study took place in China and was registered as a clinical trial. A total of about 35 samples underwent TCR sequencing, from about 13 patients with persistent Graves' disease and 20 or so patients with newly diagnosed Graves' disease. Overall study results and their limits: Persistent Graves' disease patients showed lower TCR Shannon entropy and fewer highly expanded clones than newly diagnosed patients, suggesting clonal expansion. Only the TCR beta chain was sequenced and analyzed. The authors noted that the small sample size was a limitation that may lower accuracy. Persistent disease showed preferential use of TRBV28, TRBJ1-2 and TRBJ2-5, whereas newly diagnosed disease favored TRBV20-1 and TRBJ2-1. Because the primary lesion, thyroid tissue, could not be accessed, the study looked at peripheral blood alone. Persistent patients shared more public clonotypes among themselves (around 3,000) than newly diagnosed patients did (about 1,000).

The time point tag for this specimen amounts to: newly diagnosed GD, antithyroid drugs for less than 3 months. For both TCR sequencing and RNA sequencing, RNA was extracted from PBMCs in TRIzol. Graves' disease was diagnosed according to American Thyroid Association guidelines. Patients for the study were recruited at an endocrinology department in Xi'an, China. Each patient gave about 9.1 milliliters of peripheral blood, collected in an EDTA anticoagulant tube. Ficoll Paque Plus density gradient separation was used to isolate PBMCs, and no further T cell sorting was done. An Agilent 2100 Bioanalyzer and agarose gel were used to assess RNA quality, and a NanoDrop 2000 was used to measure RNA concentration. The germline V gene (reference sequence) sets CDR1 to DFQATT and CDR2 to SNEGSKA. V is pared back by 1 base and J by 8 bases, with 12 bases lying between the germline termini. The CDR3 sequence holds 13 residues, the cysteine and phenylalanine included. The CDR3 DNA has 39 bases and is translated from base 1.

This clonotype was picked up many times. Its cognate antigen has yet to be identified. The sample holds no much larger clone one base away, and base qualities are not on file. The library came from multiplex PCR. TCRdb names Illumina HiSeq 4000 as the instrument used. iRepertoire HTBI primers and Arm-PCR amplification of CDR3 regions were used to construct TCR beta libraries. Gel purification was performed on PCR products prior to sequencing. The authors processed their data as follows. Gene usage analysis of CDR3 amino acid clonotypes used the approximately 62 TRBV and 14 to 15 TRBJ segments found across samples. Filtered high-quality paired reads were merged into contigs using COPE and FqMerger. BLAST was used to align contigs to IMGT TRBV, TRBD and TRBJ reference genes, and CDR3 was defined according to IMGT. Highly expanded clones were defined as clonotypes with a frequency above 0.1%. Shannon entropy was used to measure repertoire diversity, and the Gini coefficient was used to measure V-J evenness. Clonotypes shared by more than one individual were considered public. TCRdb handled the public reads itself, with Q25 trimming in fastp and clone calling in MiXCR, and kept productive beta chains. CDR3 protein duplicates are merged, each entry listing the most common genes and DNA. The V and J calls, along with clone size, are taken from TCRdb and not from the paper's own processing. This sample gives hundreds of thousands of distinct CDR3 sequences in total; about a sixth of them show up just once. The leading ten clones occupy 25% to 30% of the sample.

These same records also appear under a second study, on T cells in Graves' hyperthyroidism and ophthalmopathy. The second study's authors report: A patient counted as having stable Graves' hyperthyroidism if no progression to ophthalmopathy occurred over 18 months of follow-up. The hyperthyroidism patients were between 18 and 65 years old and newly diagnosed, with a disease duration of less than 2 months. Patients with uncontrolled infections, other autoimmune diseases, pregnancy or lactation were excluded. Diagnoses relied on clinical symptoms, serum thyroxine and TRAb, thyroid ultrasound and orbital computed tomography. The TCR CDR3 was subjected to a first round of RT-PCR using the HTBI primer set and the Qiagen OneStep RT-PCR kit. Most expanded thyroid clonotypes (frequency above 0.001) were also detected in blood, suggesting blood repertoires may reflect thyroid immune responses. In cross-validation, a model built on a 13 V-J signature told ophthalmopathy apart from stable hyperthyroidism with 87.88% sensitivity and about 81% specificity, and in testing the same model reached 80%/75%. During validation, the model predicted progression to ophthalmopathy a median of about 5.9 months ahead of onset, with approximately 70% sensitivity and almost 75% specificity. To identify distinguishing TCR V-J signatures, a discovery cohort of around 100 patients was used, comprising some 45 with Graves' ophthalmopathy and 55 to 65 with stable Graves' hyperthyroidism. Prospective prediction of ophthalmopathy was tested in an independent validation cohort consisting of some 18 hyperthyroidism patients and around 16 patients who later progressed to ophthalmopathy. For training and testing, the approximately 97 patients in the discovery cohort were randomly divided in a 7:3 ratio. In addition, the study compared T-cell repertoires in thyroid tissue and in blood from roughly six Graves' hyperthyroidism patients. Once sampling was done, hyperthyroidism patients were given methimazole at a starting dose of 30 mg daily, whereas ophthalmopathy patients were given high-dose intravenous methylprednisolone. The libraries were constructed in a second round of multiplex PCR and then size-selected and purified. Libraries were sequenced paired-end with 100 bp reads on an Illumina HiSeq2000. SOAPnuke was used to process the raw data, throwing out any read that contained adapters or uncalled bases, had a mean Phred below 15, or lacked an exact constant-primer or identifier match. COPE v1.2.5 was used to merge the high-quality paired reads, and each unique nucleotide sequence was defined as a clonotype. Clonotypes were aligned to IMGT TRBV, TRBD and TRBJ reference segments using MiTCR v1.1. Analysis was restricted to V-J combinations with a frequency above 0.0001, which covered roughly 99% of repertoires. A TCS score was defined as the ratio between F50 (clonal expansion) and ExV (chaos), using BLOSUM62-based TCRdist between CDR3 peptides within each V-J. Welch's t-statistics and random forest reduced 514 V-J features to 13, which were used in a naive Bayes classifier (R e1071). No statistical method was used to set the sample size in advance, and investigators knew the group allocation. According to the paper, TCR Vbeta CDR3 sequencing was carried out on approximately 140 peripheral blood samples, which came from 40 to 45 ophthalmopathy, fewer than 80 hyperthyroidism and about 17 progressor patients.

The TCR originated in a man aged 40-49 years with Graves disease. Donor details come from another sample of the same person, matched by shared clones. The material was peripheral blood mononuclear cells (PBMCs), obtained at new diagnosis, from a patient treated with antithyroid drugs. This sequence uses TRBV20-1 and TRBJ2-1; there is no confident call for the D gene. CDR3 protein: CSARGAQWDEQFF. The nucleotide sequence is TGCAGTGCTAGAGGAGCCCAGTGGGATGAGCAGTTCTTC.